The T cell receptor (beta chain) described here comes from a study of T cell repertoires in cytomegalovirus infection. Overall study results and limits: People with CMV and the relevant HLA were identified by cumulative public TCR beta family frequency.

This clonotype came up a few times. Its antigen is not identified. Per germline, CDR1 SEHNR and CDR2 FQNEAQ (reference sequence). Trimming cost V 5 bases and J 5 bases; bases outside gene matches: 9. This CDR3 has 15 amino acids. TCRdb processed the reads anew with MiXCR; each CDR3 protein has one entry. The table has some 800,000 distinct CDR3 sequences, 25% to 35% seen once. The starting material was cultured CD8+ T cells from PBMCs, obtained from culture after CMV antigen stimulation. This sequence was found in a human donor in good health (CMV status not recorded). Some clones in this sample may be carry-over from other donors' samples. The rearrangement joins TRBV7-9 to TRBJ2-7, with TRBD1 matching 10 bases. The CDR3 nucleotides are TGTGCCAGCAGCCCAGGGACAGGGGTCCCCCACGAGCAGTACGTC. As protein: CASSPGTGVPHEQYV.